Below are 2 T cell receptor gamma chains sequenced from a single sample in a study of Vδ1+ human thymocytes. Study-level results: In the thymus, TRG and TRD repertoires looked highly polyclonal with Gaussian CDR3 lengths.

Their antigens remain unidentified. The template was reverse-transcribed extracted RNA. Pooled V-gene forward primers with one constant-region reverse primer generated the CDR3 amplicons by multiplex PCR. TCRdb used CATT to re-call clones from the multiplex PCR reads. This sample has 6,500 to 10,000 gamma-chain clones, with around three fifths found just once. Sequenced: Vdelta1+ gamma-delta thymocytes from the thymus. Stated subset: FACS-sorted CD3+ TCRalphabeta- TCRVdelta1+ TCRVdelta2- thymocytes. The receptors derive from a girl in the first two years of life who had congenital heart surgery.

The chain couples TRGV9 to TRGJ1 or TRGJ2. Because TCRdb records no J gene, it was assigned here through a match of the DNA to germline. Germline V CDR1 and CDR2: GITISATS, ISYDGTV (reference sequence). With 0 bases clipped from V and 3 bases from J, the junction kept 14 bases outside the gene matches. CDR3 size: 17 residues. The DNA for the CDR3 is TGTGCCTTGTGGGAGGTGCAGATTGGTCCCTTTTATTATAAGAAACTCTTT. Translating gives CALWEVQIGPFYYKKLF.

About this clone itself: This specimen includes other DNA sequences encoding the same CDR3. This chain joins TRGV2 and TRGJ1 or TRGJ2. TCRdb lists no J gene, so it was determined here by aligning the DNA to germline. CDR1 and CDR2 from the germline V gene are EGSNGY and YDSYNSKV. The length of the CDR3 is 11 residues. Unmatched junction bases numbered 4, after V lost 0 bases and J lost 11 bases. The CDR3 bases are TGTGCCACCTGGGACGGGCGAGAGAAACTCTTT. Protein sequence: CATWDGREKLF.